This TCR beta chain derives from a study of blood T cell repertoires in COVID-19. Background on the study: Both acute and convalescent COVID-19 samples were obtained from the United States, Italy and Spain. T cells, B-cell-depleted T cells, or PBMCs supplied cDNA or gDNA.

CDR3 length: 18 amino acids. Trimming removed 3 bases from V and 7 bases from J; junction bases left unmatched: 19. Germline V CDR1 and CDR2: SGDLS, YYNGEE. Original handling: For nucleated cells, counts were estimated from reference gene primer amplification. Sequenced by immunoSEQ multiplex PCR; TCRdb stores in-frame clones only, minus some. V, J and clone size derive from that table, while D and trimming were established from the DNA sequence. The sample contains about 190,000 clones, less than 90% of which appear only once. This chain uses TRBV9 with TRBJ2-1, with 7 bases matching TRBD2. Sequenced sample: peripheral blood. The TCR sequence derives from a man between 65 and 85 years old with active or convalescent COVID-19. CDR3 DNA: TGTGCCAGCAGCGGAAGTGCCGTCGGTGGCCGAGCGGGAAATGAGCAGTTCTTC. Its protein product is CASSGSAVGGRAGNEQFF.